The clone carrying this T cell receptor (beta chain) has ten or more counts. Its target is unknown. This record belongs to a study of identical twins. Study-wide findings and caveats: Model-predicted out-of-frame TCR alpha sharing fell below observed values in monozygotic twins. Sequences that were out-of-frame, alpha and twin-shared displayed an excess of low generation probability.

The germline V and J ends were trimmed by 1 base and 9 bases, with 10 bases remaining between them. Germline-derived CDR1 and CDR2 are SEHNR and FQNEAQ (reference sequence). The CDR3 consists of 13 residues. After template switching added a universal primer site, the resulting cDNA carried unique molecular identifiers. TCRdb processed the 5' RACE reads anew with MiXCR; each CDR3 protein has one entry. The sample carries roughly 290,000 distinct CDR3 sequences, 9.5% recorded once. These data are also associated with another study on yellow fever vaccine responses in identical twins.

The origin of this receptor is a woman under 30 in good health. Sequenced material: CD8+ T cells sorted from blood. The rearrangement joins TRBV7-9 to TRBJ2-1; D is unresolved. The DNA for the CDR3 is TGTGCCAGCAGCTTAGGGCTAGTTAGTGAGCAGTTCTTC. Translation gives CASSLGLVSEQFF.